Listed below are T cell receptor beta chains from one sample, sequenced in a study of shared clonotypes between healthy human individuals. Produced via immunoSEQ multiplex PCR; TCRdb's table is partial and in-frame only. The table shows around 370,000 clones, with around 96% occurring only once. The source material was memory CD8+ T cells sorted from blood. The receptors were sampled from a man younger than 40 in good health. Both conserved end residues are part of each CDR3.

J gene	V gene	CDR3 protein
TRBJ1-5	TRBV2	CASSNRGADQPQHF
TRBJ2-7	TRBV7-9	CASSTGTGYERYF
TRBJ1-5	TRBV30	CAWDRGNNQPQHF
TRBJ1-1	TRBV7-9	CASSLAGPNTEAFF
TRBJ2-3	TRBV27	CASSSRVGGNTDTQYF
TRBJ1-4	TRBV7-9	CASSRDKRLGNEKLFF
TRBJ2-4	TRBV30	CAWGSRLAGGPAKNIQYF
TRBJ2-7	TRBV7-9	CASSPTQREGTYEQYF
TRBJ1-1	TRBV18	CASSVDRRDTEAFF
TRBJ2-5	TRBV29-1	CSVERGETQYF
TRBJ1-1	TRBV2	CASSGGQVGREAFF
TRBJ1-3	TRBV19	CASSGISSGNTIYF
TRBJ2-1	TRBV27	CASSLAGANEQFF
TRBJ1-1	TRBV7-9	CASSWTGEVAFF
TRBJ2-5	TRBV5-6	CASSPRGPLQYQETQYF
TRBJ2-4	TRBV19	CASSRGRLAKNIQYF
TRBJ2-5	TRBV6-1	CASSEALRTSGETQYF
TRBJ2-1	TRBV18	CASSPGLVNEQFF
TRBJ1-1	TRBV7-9	CASSQRDRLYTEAFF
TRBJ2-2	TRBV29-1	CSVESPGTGNTGELFF
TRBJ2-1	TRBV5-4	CASSSAVQRSFNEQFF
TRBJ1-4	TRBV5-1	CASSLDLGQGREKLFF
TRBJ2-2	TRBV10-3	CAISESTSGTGELFF
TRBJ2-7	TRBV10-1	CASRQDYEQYF
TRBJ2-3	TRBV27	CASSSPGAGGMPLSSTDTQYF
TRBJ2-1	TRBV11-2	CASSLEVTSGNEQFF
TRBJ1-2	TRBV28	CASSPYAGANYGYTF
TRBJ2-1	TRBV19	CASSMPGAYNEQFF
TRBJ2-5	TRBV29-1	CSVDGRLAETQYF
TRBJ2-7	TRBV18	CASSLGLAGDRDDEQYF
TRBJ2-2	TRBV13	CASSFPDSWGTGELFF
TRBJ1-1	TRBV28	CASSLSGTAFF
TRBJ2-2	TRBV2	CASRWPHKTGGNTGELFF
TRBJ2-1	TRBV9	CASSLKLAGDNEQFF
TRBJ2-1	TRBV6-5	CASSYVAGPSNEQFF
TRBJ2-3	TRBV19	CASALGRGDTQYF
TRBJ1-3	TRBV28	CASSFMELGSGNTIYF
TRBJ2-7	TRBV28	CASSLGRDASYEQYF
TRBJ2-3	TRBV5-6	CASSLSGTDTQYF
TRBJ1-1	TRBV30	CAWSVSQGRAFF
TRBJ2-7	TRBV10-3	CATWDTYEQYF
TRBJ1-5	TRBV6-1	CASSFVGGPQHF
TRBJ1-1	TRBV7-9	CASSTLQGHTEAFF
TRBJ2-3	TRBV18	CASSLGQATDTQYF
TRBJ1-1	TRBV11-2	CASSPGQGPNTEAFF
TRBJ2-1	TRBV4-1	CASSQGIWDMNPNEQFF
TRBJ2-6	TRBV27	CASSSLRQIYSGANVLTF
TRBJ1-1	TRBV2	CASSLQVGAFF
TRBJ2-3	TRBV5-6	CASSLPQWTGRADTQYF
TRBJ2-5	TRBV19	CASSIDAGGETQYF
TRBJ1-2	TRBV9	CASSVVGYGYTF
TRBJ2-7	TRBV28	CASSSVLGEYEQYF
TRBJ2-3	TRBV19	CASSSGSTDTQYF
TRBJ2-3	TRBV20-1	CSARDRAAQYF
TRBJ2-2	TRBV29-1	CSVGEQGNTGELFF
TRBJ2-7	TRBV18	CASSLIGTSGTYEQYF
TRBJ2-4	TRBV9	CASSVRGGNIQYF